This is a list of T cell receptor beta chains from one sample in a study of CD4 T cells in relation to SARS-CoV-2 and coronaviruses. No cognate antigen is known for these TCRs. Some clones are missing from TCRdb's copy, which holds only in-frame ones; the method was immunoSEQ multiplex PCR. The repertoire holds roughly 26,000 clones, with about 81% as singletons. Sequencing was carried out using CD4+ T cells from PBMCs, cultured in vitro. Receptors originate from a human donor in good health. Each CDR3 is given with its conserved first and last residue. D genes are given only for firm matches. Rows may omit the clone size; those that give it use once, few, many or a size class.

D: NA
V: TRBV28
J: TRBJ1-2
size: few
CDR3: CASSLGDGYTF
DNA: TGTGCCAGCAGTTTGGGGGATGGCTACACCTTC

D: TRBD2
V: TRBV11-1
J: TRBJ2-1
size: few
CDR3: CASSAAGGPLLSLIF
DNA: TGTGCCAGCAGCGCCGCGGGAGGGCCCCTTCTATCGTTGATCTTC

D: TRBD2
V: TRBV10-1
J: TRBJ2-7
size: NA
CDR3: CASSGGGLAGGDSSYEQYF
DNA: TGCGCCAGCAGTGGGGGGGGCCTAGCGGGAGGGGATAGCTCCTACGAGCAGTACTTC

D: NA
V: TRBV2
J: TRBJ1-2
size: NA
CDR3: CASSHRDRSNYGYTF
DNA: TGTGCCAGCAGCCATAGAGACAGGAGTAACTATGGCTACACCTTC

D: TRBD1
V: TRBV4-1
J: TRBJ2-7
size: NA
CDR3: CASSHSDREEDEQYF
DNA: TGCGCCAGCAGCCACTCTGACAGGGAAGAGGACGAGCAGTACTTC

D: TRBD1
V: TRBV5-1
J: TRBJ1-1
size: few
CDR3: CASSLEGQGSTEAFF
DNA: TGCGCCAGCAGCTTGGAGGGACAGGGCAGCACTGAAGCTTTCTTT

D: NA
V: TRBV5-4
J: TRBJ1-1
size: NA
CDR3: CASAMLNTEAFF
DNA: TGTGCCAGTGCGATGTTGAACACTGAAGCTTTCTTT

D: NA
V: TRBV28
J: TRBJ1-2
size: NA
CDR3: CASIEGGVHGYTF
DNA: TGTGCCAGCATAGAGGGAGGAGTCCATGGCTACACCTTC

D: TRBD2
V: TRBV5-1
J: TRBJ2-7
size: NA
CDR3: CASSSGLAAYEQYF
DNA: TGCGCCAGCAGCTCGGGACTAGCGGCCTACGAGCAGTACTTC

D: NA
V: TRBV2
J: TRBJ1-6
size: NA
CDR3: CASNRVDSPLHF
DNA: TGTGCCAGCAACAGGGTGGATTCACCCCTCCACTTT

D: TRBD2
V: TRBV6-4
J: TRBJ2-4
size: once
CDR3: CASSRTSGLSLAKNIQYF
DNA: TGTGCCAGCAGCCGGACTAGCGGGTTAAGTCTAGCCAAAAACATTCAGTACTTC

D: NA
V: TRBV7-2
J: TRBJ1-1
size: NA
CDR3: CASSLGGLKTEAFF
DNA: TGTGCCAGCAGCTTGGGGGGGCTGAAGACTGAAGCTTTCTTT

D: NA
V: TRBV10-1
J: TRBJ1-2
size: NA
CDR3: CASSESSAGGYTF
DNA: TGCGCCAGCAGTGAGTCGTCCGCCGGCGGCTACACCTTC

D: NA
V: TRBV4-1
J: TRBJ2-1
size: NA
CDR3: CASSQVGLAINEQFF
DNA: TGCGCCAGCAGCCAAGTGGGGCTAGCGATCAATGAGCAGTTCTTC

D: TRBD2
V: TRBV7-2
J: TRBJ2-1
size: NA
CDR3: CASSLDGASGGDEQFF
DNA: TGTGCCAGCAGCTTAGATGGGGCTAGCGGGGGGGATGAGCAGTTCTTC

D: NA
V: TRBV9
J: TRBJ2-7
size: NA
CDR3: CASSVRVGGDYEQYF
DNA: TGTGCCAGCAGCGTCCGTGTCGGCGGCGACTACGAGCAGTACTTC

D: TRBD1
V: TRBV2
J: TRBJ2-3
size: NA
CDR3: CASSEDRGIADTQYF
DNA: TGTGCCAGCAGTGAGGACAGGGGGATAGCAGATACGCAGTATTTT

D: TRBD1
V: TRBV19
J: TRBJ2-1
size: NA
CDR3: CASSIVWRTGYNEQFF
DNA: TGTGCCAGTAGTATAGTGTGGCGGACAGGGTACAATGAGCAGTTCTTC

D: TRBD2
V: TRBV19
J: TRBJ2-1
size: once
CDR3: CASSTIAGGYSEQFF
DNA: TGTGCCAGTAGTACCATAGCGGGGGGGTACTCAGAGCAGTTCTTC

D: NA
V: TRBV7-8
J: TRBJ2-5
size: NA
CDR3: CASSLSRGRGRETQYF
DNA: TGTGCCAGCAGCTTATCTCGTGGGAGAGGAAGAGAGACCCAGTACTTC

D: NA
V: TRBV6-5
J: TRBJ2-4
size: NA
CDR3: CASSWTLAKNIQYF
DNA: TGTGCCAGCAGCTGGACACTAGCCAAAAACATTCAGTACTTC

D: TRBD1
V: TRBV9
J: TRBJ2-5
size: NA
CDR3: CASSVVTGQGRETQYF
DNA: TGTGCCAGCAGCGTAGTGACCGGACAGGGCCGAGAGACCCAGTACTTC

D: TRBD2
V: TRBV29-1
J: TRBJ2-7
size: NA
CDR3: CSVEGYPSGRGEQYF
DNA: TGCAGCGTTGAAGGATACCCTAGCGGGAGGGGCGAGCAGTACTTC

D: TRBD1
V: TRBV4-2
J: TRBJ1-1
size: NA
CDR3: CASSQSGTGVTEAFF
DNA: TGTGCCAGCAGCCAGTCCGGGACAGGGGTCACTGAAGCTTTCTTT

D: NA
V: TRBV4-3
J: TRBJ1-5
size: NA
CDR3: CASSQEAGQGQPQHF
DNA: TGCGCCAGCAGCCAAGAGGCGGGGCAGGGACAGCCCCAGCATTTT

D: NA
V: TRBV6-5
J: TRBJ2-5
size: NA
CDR3: CASSYGGDYQETQYF
DNA: TGTGCCAGCAGTTACGGGGGCGACTACCAAGAGACCCAGTACTTC

D: TRBD2
V: TRBV19
J: TRBJ2-7
size: NA
CDR3: CASRRSGLLSYEQYF
DNA: TGTGCCAGCAGACGTAGCGGGTTACTTTCCTACGAGCAGTACTTC

D: TRBD2
V: TRBV28
J: TRBJ2-7
size: NA
CDR3: CASKLAGEVHEQYF
DNA: TGTGCCAGCAAACTAGCGGGAGAGGTCCACGAGCAGTACTTC

D: TRBD2
V: TRBV2
J: TRBJ2-7
size: few
CDR3: CASSELAGGSYEQYF
DNA: TGTGCCAGCAGCGAACTAGCGGGGGGGTCCTACGAGCAGTACTTC

D: TRBD2
V: TRBV11-3
J: TRBJ2-3
size: NA
CDR3: CASSFGGGDTDTQYF
DNA: TGTGCCAGCAGCTTTGGCGGGGGGGACACAGATACGCAGTATTTT

D: NA
V: TRBV29-1
J: TRBJ2-5
size: once
CDR3: CSVDKGRETQYF
DNA: TGCAGCGTTGATAAGGGCCGGGAGACCCAGTACTTC

D: NA
V: TRBV18
J: TRBJ1-2
size: NA
CDR3: CASSLPLENYGYTF
DNA: TGTGCCAGCTCACTTCCCCTGGAAAACTATGGCTACACCTTC

D: NA
V: TRBV5-5
J: TRBJ1-5
size: once
CDR3: CASSRGVYSNQPQHF
DNA: TGTGCCAGCAGCCGGGGGGTTTATAGCAATCAGCCCCAGCATTTT

D: NA
V: TRBV3-1/TRBV3-2
J: TRBJ2-6
size: NA
CDR3: CASSPGLASSGANVLTF
DNA: TGTGCCAGCAGCCCTGGACTTGCCTCCTCTGGGGCCAACGTCCTGACTTTC

D: NA
V: TRBV10-3
J: TRBJ2-5
size: NA
CDR3: CAISEGGRETQYF
DNA: TGTGCCATCAGTGAGGGGGGACGAGAGACCCAGTACTTC

D: NA
V: TRBV4-2
J: TRBJ2-2
size: NA
CDR3: CASTSVAPNTGELFF
DNA: TGTGCCAGCACCTCAGTTGCGCCCAACACCGGGGAGCTGTTTTTT

D: NA
V: TRBV27
J: TRBJ2-1
size: once
CDR3: CASSLRVWGVGSYNEQFF
DNA: TGTGCCAGCAGTTTACGGGTTTGGGGAGTCGGATCCTACAATGAGCAGTTCTTC

D: NA
V: TRBV7-2
J: TRBJ2-5
size: NA
CDR3: CASTYGVQETQYF
DNA: TGTGCCAGCACCTACGGGGTTCAAGAGACCCAGTACTTC

D: TRBD2
V: TRBV5-1
J: TRBJ2-7
size: NA
CDR3: CASSPGLAVYEQYF
DNA: TGCGCCAGCAGCCCCGGACTAGCGGTCTACGAGCAGTACTTC

D: NA
V: TRBV2
J: TRBJ2-1
size: NA
CDR3: CASSGGRQQFF
DNA: TGTGCCAGCAGTGGGGGGAGACAGCAGTTCTTC

D: NA
V: TRBV30
J: TRBJ2-4
size: NA
CDR3: CAWSVNTNIQYF
DNA: TGTGCCTGGAGTGTTAACACCAACATTCAGTACTTC